This T cell receptor beta chain was captured by sequencing in a study of cytomegalovirus exposure and HLA in healthy donors. Deletions cut 2 bases from V and 2 bases from J, with 13 bases between. The germline V gene has CDR1 MNHEY and CDR2 SMNVEV (reference sequence). This CDR3 is built from 15 residues. This PCR relied on a set of 60 Vbeta primers and 13 Jbeta primers. The data were produced by immunoSEQ multiplex PCR, yet TCRdb's version contains in-frame clones alone and is incomplete. The table lists 160,000 or so clones, around 80% of them singletons, with more than 1.2% in the top ten. This chain links TRBV27 with TRBJ2-7, with D possibly being TRBD2 (6 bases). The TCR comes from a male donor in good health and CMV-seronegative. Source material: PBMCs. This CDR3 reads CASSLSGRRPYEQYF. Here the CDR3 DNA reads TGTGCCAGCAGTTTAAGCGGGCGAAGGCCCTACGAGCAGTACTTC.